This T cell receptor beta chain was recovered during a study of blood T cells in healthy people across ages. A sample-barcoded 5' primer and a J-beta primer mix were used in a second PCR of roughly 7 to 12 cycles. TCRdb used MiXCR to reprocess the 5' RACE reads, holding one entry per CDR3 protein. The data contain 1.5 million to 2 million distinct CDR3 sequences, about 50% of them seen just once; the ten biggest clones take up approximately 2.1%. The CDR3 contains 16 residues. V shed 0 bases and J shed 0 bases, with 8 bases lying between them. CDR1 is LGHNA and CDR2 is YSLEER in the germline V gene. The chain joins TRBV4-3 to TRBJ1-4; D gene unclear. The source is a woman aged 35 to 49 in good health. The specimen was blood. CDR3 in amino acids: CASSQEQKTTNEKLFF. In nucleotides, the CDR3 is TGCGCCAGCAGCCAAGAACAGAAGACAACTAATGAAAAACTGTTTTTT.